The clone carrying this T cell receptor beta chain appeared a single time. Its matching antigen is unknown. This sample was taken from a study of cytomegalovirus exposure and HLA in healthy donors. Both 60 Vbeta primers and 13 Jbeta primers went into the PCR. Method: immunoSEQ multiplex PCR; TCRdb's copy keeps in-frame clones and lacks some. The data contain approximately 240,000 clones, 77% of them singletons. Germline V gene data show CDR1 as PRHDT and CDR2 as FYEKMQ (reference sequence). Trimming shortened V by 1 base and J by 5 bases, and 14 bases separated the two germline ends. CDR3 size: 15 residues. Study-wide results and limits: A later analysis associated 15,000 or so TCR beta sequences with HLA alleles at a 0.05 false discovery rate.

The sequence derives from a woman aged 60-70 years in good health and CMV-seropositive. Specimen: PBMCs. J is TRBJ1-2 and V is TRBV13; maybe TRBD1 (5 bases). CDR3 in DNA: TGTGCCAGCAGCTTAGCCCTGGACATAAATTATGGCTACACCTTC. Protein sequence: CASSLALDINYGYTF.